This T cell receptor beta chain was documented in a study of blood T cell repertoires in COVID-19. Overall study context: Sites in the United States, Italy and Spain provided acute and convalescent COVID-19 samples.

Participant age was about 18 to 89 years, and participants resided in approximately 24 US areas. Assignment of participants to cohorts was predicated upon participant-reported clinical history. All recovered Cohort 3 donors got two negative PCRs, got clearance, or saw symptom resolution. TCRdb's table, derived via immunoSEQ multiplex PCR, lists solely in-frame clones and lacks some. The sample has roughly 200,000 clones, about 82% seen once. This CDR3 is built from 19 residues. V lost 1 base to trimming and J lost 3 bases; unmatched junction nucleotides: 16. Germline CDR1 is MDHEN and CDR2 is SYDVKM. The source of this sequence is a woman between 25 and 40 years old who had recovered from COVID-19. The sequencing sample was made of PBMCs or T cells enriched from blood (not recorded which). The chain uses TRBV28 and TRBJ2-7, with 9 positions matching TRBD1. Written as DNA, the CDR3 is TGTGCCAGCAGTTTATCGACAGGGGGATGGGCTAGCTCGGGCTACGAGCAGTACTTC. Protein: CASSLSTGGWASSGYEQYF.